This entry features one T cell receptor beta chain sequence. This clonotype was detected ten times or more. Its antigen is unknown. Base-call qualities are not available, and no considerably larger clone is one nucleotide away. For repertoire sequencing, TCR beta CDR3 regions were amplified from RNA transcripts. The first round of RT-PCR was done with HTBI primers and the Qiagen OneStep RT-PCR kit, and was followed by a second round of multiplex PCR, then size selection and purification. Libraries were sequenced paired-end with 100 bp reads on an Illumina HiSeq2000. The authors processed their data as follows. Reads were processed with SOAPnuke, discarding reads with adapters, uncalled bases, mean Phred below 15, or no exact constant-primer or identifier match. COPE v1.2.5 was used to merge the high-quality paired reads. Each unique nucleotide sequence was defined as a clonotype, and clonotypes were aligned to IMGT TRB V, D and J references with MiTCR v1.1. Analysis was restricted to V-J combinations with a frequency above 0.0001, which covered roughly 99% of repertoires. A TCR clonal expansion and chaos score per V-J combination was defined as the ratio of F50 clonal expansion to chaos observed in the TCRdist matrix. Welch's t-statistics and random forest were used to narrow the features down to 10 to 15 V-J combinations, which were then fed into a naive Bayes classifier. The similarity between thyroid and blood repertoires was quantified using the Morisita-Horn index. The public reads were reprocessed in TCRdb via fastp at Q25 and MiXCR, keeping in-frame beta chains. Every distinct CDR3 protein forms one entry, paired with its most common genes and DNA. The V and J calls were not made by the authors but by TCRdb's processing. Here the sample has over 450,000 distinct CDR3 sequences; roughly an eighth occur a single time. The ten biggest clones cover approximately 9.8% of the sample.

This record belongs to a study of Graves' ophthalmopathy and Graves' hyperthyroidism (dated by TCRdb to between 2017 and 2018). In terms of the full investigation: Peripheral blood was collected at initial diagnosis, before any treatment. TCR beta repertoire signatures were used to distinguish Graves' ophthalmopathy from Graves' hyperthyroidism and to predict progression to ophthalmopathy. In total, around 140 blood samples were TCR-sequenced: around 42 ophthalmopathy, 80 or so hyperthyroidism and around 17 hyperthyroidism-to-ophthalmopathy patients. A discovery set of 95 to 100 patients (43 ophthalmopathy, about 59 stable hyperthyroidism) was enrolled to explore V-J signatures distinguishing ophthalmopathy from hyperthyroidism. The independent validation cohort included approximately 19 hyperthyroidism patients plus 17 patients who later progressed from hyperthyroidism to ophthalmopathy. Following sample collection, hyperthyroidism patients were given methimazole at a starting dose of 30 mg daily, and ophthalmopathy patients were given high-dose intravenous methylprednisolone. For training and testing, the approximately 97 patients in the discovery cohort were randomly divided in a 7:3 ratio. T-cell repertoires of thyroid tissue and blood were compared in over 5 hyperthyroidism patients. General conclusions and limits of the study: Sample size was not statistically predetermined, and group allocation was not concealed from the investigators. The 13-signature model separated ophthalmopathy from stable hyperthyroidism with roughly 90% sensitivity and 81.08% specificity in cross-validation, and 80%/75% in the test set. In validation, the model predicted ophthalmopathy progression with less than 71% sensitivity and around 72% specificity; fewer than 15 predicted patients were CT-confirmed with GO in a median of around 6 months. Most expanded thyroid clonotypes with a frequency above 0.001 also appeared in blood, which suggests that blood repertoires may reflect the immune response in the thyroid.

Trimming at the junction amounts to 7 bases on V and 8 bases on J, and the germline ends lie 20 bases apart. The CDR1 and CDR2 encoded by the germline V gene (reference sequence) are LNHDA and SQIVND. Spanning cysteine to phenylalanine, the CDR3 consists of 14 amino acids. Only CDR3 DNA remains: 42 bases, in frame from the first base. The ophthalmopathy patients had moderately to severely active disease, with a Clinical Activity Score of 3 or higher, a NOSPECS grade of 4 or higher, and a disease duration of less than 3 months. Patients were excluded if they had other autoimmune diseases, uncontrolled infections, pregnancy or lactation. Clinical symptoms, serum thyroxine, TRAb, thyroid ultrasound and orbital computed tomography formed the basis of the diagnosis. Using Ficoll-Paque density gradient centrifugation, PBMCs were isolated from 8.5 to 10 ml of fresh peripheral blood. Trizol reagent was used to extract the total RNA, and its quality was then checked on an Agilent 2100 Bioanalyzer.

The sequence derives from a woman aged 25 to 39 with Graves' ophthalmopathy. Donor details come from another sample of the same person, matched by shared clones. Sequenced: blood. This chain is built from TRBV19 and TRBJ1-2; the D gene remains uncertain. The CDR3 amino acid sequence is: CASTDEGSPRGYTF. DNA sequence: TGTGCCAGTACCGACGAGGGAAGTCCGAGAGGCTACACCTTC.